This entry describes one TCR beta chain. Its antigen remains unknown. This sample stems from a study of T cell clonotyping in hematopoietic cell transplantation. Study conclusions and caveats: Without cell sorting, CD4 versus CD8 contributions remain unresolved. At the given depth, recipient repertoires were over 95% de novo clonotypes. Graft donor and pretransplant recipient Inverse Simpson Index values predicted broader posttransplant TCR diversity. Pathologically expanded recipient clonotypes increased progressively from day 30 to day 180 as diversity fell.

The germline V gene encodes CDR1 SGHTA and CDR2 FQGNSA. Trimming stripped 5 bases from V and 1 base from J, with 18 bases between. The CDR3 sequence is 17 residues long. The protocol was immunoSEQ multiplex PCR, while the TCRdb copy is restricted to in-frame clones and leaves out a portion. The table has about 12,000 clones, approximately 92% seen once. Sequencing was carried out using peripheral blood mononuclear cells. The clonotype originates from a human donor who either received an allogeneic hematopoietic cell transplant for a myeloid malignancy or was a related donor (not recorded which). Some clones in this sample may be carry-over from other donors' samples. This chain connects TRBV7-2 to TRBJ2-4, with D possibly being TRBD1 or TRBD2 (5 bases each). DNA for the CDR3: TGTGCCAGCAGCCCCGGGACCTACTCGTGGGCCAAAAACATTCAGTACTTC. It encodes CASSPGTYSWAKNIQYF.